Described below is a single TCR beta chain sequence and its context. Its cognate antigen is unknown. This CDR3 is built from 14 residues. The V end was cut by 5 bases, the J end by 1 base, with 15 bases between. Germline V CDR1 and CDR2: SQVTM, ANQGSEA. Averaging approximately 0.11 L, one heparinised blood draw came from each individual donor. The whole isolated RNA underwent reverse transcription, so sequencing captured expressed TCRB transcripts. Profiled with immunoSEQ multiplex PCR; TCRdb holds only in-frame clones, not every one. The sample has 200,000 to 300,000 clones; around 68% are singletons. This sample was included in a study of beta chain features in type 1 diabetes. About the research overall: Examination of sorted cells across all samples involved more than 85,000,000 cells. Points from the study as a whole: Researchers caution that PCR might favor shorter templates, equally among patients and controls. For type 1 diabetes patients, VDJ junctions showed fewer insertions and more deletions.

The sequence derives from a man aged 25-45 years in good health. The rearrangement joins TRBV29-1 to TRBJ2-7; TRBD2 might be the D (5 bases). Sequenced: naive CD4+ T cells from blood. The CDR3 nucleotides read TGCAGCGTTAGGTTGAGGGAACCATCCTACGAGCAGTACTTC. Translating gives CSVRLREPSYEQYF.